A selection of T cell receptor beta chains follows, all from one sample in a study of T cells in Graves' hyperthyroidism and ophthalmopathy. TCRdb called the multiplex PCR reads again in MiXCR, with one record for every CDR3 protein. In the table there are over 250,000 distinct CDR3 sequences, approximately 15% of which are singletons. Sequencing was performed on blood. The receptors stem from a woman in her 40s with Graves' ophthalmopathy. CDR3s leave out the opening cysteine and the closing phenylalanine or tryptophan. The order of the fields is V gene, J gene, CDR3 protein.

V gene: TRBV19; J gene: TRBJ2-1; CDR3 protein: ASSETPGLANEQF
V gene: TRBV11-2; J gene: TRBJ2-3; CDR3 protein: ASSPNRQGSDTQY
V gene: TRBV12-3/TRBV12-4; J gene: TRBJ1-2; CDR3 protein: ASSLAIRGYGYT
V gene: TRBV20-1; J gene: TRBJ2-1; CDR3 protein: SATGGLAGGEQF
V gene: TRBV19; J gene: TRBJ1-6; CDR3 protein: ASSMLRQGYNSPLH
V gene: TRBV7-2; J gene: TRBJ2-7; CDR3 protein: ASSSFSSYEQY
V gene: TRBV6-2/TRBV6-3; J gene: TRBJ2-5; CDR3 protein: ASSYERGETQY
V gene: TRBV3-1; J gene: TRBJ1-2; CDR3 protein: ASSRRGGYT
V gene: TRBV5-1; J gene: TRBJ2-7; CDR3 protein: ASSRDTSSYEQY
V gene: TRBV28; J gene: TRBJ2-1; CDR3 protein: ASSSGTEKNEQF
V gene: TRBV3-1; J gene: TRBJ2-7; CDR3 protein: ASSQDAGTTYEQY
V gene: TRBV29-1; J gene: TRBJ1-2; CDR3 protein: SVTGTTNYGYT
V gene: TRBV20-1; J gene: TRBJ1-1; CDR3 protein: SANTGPTEAF
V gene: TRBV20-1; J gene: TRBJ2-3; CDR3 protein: SARDELAGGLVTQY
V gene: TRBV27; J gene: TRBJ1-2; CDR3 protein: ASSPRQGVDYGYT
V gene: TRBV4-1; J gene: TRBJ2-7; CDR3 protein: ASSQDIGGFHEQY
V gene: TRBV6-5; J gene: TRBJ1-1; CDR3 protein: ASSYARLGTEAF
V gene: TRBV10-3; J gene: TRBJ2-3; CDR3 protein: AISEWLVAVKSGDTQY
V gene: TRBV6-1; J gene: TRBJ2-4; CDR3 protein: ASSIRLAGAQNIQY
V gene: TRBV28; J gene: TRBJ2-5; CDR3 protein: ASSLGTLQETQY
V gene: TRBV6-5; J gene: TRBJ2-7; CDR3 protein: ASSYSSRINEQY
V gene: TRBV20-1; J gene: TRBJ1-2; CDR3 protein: SARDHRTGNYGYT
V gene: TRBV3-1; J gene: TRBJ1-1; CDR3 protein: ASSDVGGPNTEAF
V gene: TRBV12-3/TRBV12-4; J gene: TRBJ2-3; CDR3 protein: ASSPRTNTDTQY
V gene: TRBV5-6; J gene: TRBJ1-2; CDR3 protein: ASSFGWGNYGYT
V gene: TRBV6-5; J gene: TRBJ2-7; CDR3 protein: ASSYSTATYEQY
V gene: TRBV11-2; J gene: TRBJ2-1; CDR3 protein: ASSLDYSYNEQF
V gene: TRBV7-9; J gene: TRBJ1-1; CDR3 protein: ASSAPGTEAF
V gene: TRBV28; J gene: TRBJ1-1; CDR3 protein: ASSSAPSGWTEAF
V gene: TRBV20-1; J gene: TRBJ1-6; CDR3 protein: SARDGGTGSSYNSPLH
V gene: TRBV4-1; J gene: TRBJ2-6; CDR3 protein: ASSPGTGIGANVLT
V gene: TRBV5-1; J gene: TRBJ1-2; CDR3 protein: ASSLGSSNYGYT
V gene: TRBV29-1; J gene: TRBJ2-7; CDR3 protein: SVEDLGASYEQY
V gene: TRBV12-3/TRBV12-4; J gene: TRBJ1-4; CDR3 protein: ASSLQGARTKLF
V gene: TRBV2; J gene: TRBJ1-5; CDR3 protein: ASSERGDSNQPQH
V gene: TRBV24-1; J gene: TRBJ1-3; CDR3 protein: ATSDPVKAGNTIY
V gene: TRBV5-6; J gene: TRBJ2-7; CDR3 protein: ASSSDKYEQY
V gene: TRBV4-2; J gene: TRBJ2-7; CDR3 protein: ASSQVGSGNYEQY
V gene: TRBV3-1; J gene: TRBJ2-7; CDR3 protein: ASALLGSTYEQY
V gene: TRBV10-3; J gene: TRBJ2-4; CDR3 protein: AISESTRQGAGKNIQY
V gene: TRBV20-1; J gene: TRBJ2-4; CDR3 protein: SAGVLNIQY
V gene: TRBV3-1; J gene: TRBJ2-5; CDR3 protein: ASSPTDGGGGETQY
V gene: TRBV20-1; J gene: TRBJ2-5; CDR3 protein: SAIGASGGHQETQY
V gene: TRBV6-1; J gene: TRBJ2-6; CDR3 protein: ASDGGDGANVLT
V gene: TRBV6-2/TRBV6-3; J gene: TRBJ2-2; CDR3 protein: ASTLPRELF
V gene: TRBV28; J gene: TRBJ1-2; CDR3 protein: ASSAQGTGSWGYT
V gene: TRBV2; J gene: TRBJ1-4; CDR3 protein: ASSFRMKTNEKLF
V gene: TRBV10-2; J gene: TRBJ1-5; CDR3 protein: ASTPGGERQPQH